These 14 T cell receptor beta chains originate from one sample sequenced in a study of cytotoxic CD8 clonotypes in ibrutinib-treated CLL. Measured with immunoSEQ multiplex PCR; TCRdb has only the in-frame clones, and not every one. The sample lists 140,000 to 150,000 clones, about 70% occurring once. The starting material was PBMCs, obtained after 24 months of ibrutinib treatment. These receptors came from a human donor with chronic lymphocytic leukemia.

The chain uses TRBV18 and TRBJ2-1; TRBD1 matches at 7 bases. The CDR3 loop spans 15 amino acids. V trimming: 6 bases; J trimming: 8 bases; junction bases outside the gene matches: 13. Per germline, CDR1 KGHSH and CDR2 LQKENI. The CDR3 protein is CASSPIATQGDEQFF. For the CDR3, the DNA is TGTGCCAGCTCTCCTATAGCAACCCAGGGGGATGAGCAGTTCTTC.

This chain's CDR3 is CASSLIAGGPYEQYF. CDR3 bases: TGTGCCAGCAGCTTAATAGCGGGGGGGCCCTACGAGCAGTACTTC. The chain joins TRBV11-2 to TRBJ2-7; TRBD2 agrees at 11 bases. Trimming took 2 bases from V and 2 from J; bases not matched to a gene: 2. The CDR3 length is 15 residues. The germline CDR1 and CDR2 sequences are SGHAT and FQNNGV.

This rearrangement joins TRBV5-1 to TRBJ2-3; no reliable D call. Germline V CDR1 and CDR2: SGHRS, YFSETQ. This CDR3 is built from 15 residues. Between the trimmed V and J ends, which lost 4 bases and 2 bases, there was a span of 14 bases. CDR3 DNA sequence: TGCGCCAGCAGCATGGAGCCCCTCTCCACAGATACGCAGTATTTT. Amino acid sequence: CASSMEPLSTDTQYF. Full variable domain (rest looked up from reference TRBV5-1 and TRBJ2-3): KAGVTQTPRYLIKTRGQQVTLSCSPISGHRSVSWYQQTPGQGLQFLFEYFSETQRNKGNFPGRFSGRQFSNSRSEMNVSTLELGDSALYLCASSMEPLSTDTQYFGPGTRLTVL.

The chain carries TRBV7-2 and TRBJ2-7, with D perhaps being TRBD1 or TRBD2 (5 bases each). The CDR3 contains 15 residues. Deletions cut 3 bases from V and 3 bases from J, with 15 bases between. The germline gives CDR1 SGHTA, CDR2 FQGNSA. The CDR3 coding sequence is TGTGCCAGCAGCTTGGGGCCAGAGGCGGGCTACGAGCAGTACTTC. The encoded protein is CASSLGPEAGYEQYF.

This clone was detected once. The chain is built from TRBV7-9 and TRBJ1-5, with a possible D match to TRBD1 (6 bases). This CDR3 contains 14 residues. Germline V gene sequence: CDR1 SEHNR, CDR2 FQNEAQ (reference sequence). The V end lost 1 base, the J end lost 7 bases, and 11 bases lay between the germline ends. The CDR3, as DNA: TGTGCCAGCAGCTTAGTGGCGGGGGGCCAGCCCCAGCATTTT. The encoded protein is CASSLVAGGQPQHF.

The chain is built from TRBV6-7 and TRBJ2-5; 11 bases are a match to TRBD1. TRBV6-7 is an ORF for which the function is uncertain. The ends lost 10 bases at V and 6 bases at J; junction bases unmatched: 4. This CDR3 has 12 amino acids. The CDR3 DNA follows: TGTGCCACCGGGACAGGGGGACAGACCCAGTACTTC. Amino acid sequence: CATGTGGQTQYF.

The V call is TRBV5-1, the J call TRBJ2-5; a weak D match, TRBD2 (6 bases). The CDR3 contains 14 residues. Deletions cut 4 bases from V and 7 bases from J, with 17 bases between. Germline V CDR1 and CDR2: SGHRS, YFSETQ. The CDR3 loop is CASSGGTPPRTQYF. CDR3 nucleotide sequence: TGCGCCAGCAGCGGCGGGACCCCCCCGAGGACCCAGTACTTC.

The chain recombines TRBV5-6 with TRBJ2-6, with 7 bases fitting TRBD1. This CDR3 has 14 residues. V was clipped by 7 bases and J by 0 bases; unmatched bases: 1. Per the germline V gene, CDR1 is SGHDT and CDR2 is YYEEEE. CDR3 DNA: TGTGCCAGCGGGGACAGCTCTGGGGCCAACGTCCTGACTTTC. Protein: CASGDSSGANVLTF.

The chain employs TRBV7-6 and TRBJ2-3; 7 bases map to TRBD2. Germline V gene data show CDR1 as SGHVS and CDR2 as FNYEAQ. J gave up 5 bases and V 2 bases, and 7 bases lay outside the gene matches. This CDR3 region has 15 residues. The CDR3 sequence is CASSLMGGGGDTQYF. CDR3 DNA: TGTGCCAGCAGCTTAATGGGCGGGGGAGGAGATACGCAGTATTTT.

This clone was counted between two and nine times. The genes are TRBV7-9 and TRBJ2-7; TRBD1 aligns across 7 bases. CDR3 length equals 16 residues. Germline V gene lookup returns CDR1 SEHNR and CDR2 FQNEAQ (reference sequence). V lost 4 bases, J lost 0 bases, and 9 bases stayed unmatched. In nucleotides, the CDR3 is TGTGCCAGCAGCTCCCCCGGGACAGCCCTCTCCTACGAGCAGTACTTC. Its protein product is CASSSPGTALSYEQYF.

This chain uses TRBV4-3 with TRBJ1-4; D remains unclear. The CDR3 is 14 residues long. V lost 4 bases to trimming and J lost 3 bases, with 9 bases between them. The germline CDR1 and CDR2 sequences are LGHNA and YSLEER. The CDR3 nucleotides read TGCGCCAGCAGCCGCCGGGCCGCTAATGAAAAACTGTTTTTT. The encoded protein is CASSRRAANEKLFF.

The rearrangement uses TRBV28 and TRBJ2-1; D possibly matches TRBD1 or TRBD2 (5 bases each). The CDR3 has 14 residues. Germline V gene sequence: CDR1 MDHEN, CDR2 SYDVKM. Trimming removed 8 bases at V and 7 bases at J, with 18 bases between. The CDR3 nucleotides read TGTGCCAGCGTGGCGCCTGTCTGGGGGAATGAGCAGTTCTTC. This encodes CASVAPVWGNEQFF. The full variable domain, in which reference TRBV28 and TRBJ2-1 provide the parts outside the CDR3, is DVKVTQSSRYLVKRTGEKVFLECVQDMDHENMFWYRQDPGLGLRLIYFSYDVKMKEKGDIPEGYSVSREKKERFSLILESASTNQTSMYLCASVAPVWGNEQFFGPGTRLTVL.

The V and J genes are TRBV11-1 and TRBJ2-2, with D possibly TRBD2 on 5 matching bases. The V and J ends lost 5 bases and 4 bases respectively, with 8 bases between them. CDR3 length equals 13 residues. CDR1 and CDR2 from the germline V gene are SGHAT and FQDESV (reference sequence). CDR3 loop: CASSRDFTGELFF. For the CDR3, the DNA is TGTGCCAGCAGCCGGGATTTCACCGGGGAGCTGTTTTTT.

V gene TRBV14 combines with J gene TRBJ2-6; perhaps TRBD2 as D (8 bases). Germline V gene sequence: CDR1 SGHDN, CDR2 FVKESK. V was shortened by 4 bases and J by 4 bases, with 17 bases between the two germline ends. The CDR3 sequence is 17 residues long. CDR3 sequence: CASSPREGAAGANVLTF. CDR3 DNA: TGTGCCAGCAGCCCCCGGGAGGGGGCTGCGGGGGCCAACGTCCTGACTTTC.